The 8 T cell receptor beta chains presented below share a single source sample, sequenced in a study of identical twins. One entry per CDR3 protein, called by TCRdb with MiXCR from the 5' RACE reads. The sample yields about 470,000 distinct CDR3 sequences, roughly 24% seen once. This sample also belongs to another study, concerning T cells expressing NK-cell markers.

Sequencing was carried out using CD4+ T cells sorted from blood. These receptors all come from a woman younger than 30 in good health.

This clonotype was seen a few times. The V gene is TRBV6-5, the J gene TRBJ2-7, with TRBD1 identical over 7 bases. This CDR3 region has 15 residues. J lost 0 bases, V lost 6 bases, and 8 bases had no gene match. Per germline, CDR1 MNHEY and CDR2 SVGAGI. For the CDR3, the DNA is TGTGCCAGCAGCTATACAGGGGCAAGCTCCTACGAGCAGTACTTC. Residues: CASSYTGASSYEQYF.

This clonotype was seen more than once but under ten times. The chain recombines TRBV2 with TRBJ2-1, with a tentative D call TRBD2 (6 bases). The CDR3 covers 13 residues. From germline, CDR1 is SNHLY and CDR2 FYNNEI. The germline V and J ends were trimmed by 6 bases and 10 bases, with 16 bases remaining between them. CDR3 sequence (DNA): TGTGCCAGCAGCCTAAGGAGGGTCGGGGAGCAGTTCTTC. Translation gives CASSLRRVGEQFF.

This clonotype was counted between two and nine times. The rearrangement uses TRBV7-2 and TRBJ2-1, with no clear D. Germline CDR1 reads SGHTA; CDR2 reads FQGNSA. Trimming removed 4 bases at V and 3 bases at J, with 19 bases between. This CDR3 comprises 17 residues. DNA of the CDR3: TGTGCCAGCAGCTCCCACCCCTTAGGTGGCGTCTACAATGAGCAGTTCTTC. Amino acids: CASSSHPLGGVYNEQFF.

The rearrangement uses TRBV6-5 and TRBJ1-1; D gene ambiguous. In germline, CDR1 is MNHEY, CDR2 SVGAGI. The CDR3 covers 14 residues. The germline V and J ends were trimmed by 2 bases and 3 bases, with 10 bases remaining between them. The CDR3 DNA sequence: TGTGCCAGCAGTTACACCTACAAGGACACTGAAGCTTTCTTT. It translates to CASSYTYKDTEAFF.

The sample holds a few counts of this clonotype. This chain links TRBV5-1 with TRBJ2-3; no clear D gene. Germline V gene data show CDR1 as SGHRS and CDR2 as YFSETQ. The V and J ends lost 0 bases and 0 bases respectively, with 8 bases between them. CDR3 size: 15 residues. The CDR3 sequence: CASSLGTPSTDTQYF. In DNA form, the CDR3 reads TGCGCCAGCAGCTTGGGAACACCCAGCACAGATACGCAGTATTTT.

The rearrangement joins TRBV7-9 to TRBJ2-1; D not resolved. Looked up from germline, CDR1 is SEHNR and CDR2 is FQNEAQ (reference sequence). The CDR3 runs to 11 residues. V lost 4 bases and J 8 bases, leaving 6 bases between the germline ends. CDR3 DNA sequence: TGTGCCAGCAGCTACGTTGATGAGCAGTTCTTC. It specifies CASSYVDEQFF.

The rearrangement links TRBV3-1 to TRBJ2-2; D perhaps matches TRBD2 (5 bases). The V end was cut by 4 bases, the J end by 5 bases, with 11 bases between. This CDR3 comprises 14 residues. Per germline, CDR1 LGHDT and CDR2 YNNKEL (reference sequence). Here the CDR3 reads CASSPSRETGELFF. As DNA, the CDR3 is TGTGCCAGCAGCCCCTCTAGGGAGACCGGGGAGCTGTTTTTT.

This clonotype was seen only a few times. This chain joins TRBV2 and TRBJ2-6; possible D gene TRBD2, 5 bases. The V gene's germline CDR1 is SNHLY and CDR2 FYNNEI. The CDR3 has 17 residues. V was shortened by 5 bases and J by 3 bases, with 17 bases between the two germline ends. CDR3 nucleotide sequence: TGTGCCAGCAGTCCTATCCTCCCCGGGAATGGGGCCAACGTCCTGACTTTC. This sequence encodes CASSPILPGNGANVLTF.